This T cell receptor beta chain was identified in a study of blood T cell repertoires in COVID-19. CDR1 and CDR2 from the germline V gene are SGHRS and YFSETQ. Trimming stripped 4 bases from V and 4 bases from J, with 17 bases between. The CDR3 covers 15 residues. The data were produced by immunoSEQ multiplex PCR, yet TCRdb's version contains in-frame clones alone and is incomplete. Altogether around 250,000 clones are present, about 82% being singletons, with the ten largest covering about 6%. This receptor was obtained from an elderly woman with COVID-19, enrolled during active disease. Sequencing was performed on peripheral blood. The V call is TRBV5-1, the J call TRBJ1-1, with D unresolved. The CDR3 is CASSPRADMGTEAFF. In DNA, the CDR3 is TGCGCCAGCAGCCCGAGGGCAGATATGGGCACTGAAGCTTTCTTT.